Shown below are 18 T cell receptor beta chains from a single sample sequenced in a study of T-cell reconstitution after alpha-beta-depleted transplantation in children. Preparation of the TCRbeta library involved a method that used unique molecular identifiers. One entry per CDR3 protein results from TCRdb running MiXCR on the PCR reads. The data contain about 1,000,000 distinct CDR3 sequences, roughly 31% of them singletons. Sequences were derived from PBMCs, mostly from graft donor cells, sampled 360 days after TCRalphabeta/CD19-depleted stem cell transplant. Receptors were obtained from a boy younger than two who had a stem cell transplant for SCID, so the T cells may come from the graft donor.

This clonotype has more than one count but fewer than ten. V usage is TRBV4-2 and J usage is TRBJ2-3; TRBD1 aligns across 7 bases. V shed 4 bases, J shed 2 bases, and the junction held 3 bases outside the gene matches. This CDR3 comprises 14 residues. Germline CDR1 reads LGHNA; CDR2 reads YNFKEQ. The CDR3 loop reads CASSRTGATDTQYF. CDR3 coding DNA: TGTGCCAGCAGCCGCACAGGGGCCACAGATACGCAGTATTTT.

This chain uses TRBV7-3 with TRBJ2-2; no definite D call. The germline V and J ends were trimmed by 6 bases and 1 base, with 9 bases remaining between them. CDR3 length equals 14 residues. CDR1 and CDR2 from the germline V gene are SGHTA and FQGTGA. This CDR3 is CASRGHMNTGELFF. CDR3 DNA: TGTGCCAGCAGGGGCCACATGAACACCGGGGAGCTGTTTTTT.

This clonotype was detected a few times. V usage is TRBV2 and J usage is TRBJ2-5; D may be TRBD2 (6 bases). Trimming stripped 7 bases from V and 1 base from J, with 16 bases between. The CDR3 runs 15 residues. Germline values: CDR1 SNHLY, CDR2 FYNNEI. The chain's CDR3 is CASKEGPIPQETQYF. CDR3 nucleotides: TGTGCCAGCAAGGAGGGGCCAATACCCCAAGAGACCCAGTACTTC. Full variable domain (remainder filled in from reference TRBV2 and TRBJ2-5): EPEVTQTPSHQVTQMGQEVILRCVPISNHLYFYWYRQILGQKVEFLVSFYNNEISEKSEIFDDQFSVERPDGSNFTLKIRSTKLEDSAMYFCASKEGPIPQETQYFGPGTRLLVL.

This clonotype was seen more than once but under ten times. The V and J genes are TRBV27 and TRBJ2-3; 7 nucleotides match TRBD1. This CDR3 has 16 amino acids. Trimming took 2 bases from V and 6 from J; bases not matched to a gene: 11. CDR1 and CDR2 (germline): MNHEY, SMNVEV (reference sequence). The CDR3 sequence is CASSLKDRIYGDTQYF. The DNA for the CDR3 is TGTGCCAGCAGTTTAAAGGACAGGATTTATGGGGATACGCAGTATTTT.

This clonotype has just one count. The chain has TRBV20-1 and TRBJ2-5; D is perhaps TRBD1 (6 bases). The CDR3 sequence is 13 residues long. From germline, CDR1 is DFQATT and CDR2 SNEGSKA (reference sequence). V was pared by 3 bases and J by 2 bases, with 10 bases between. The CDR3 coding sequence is TGCAGTGCTAGCCACGGACAGCAAGAGACCCAGTACTTC. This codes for CSASHGQQETQYF.

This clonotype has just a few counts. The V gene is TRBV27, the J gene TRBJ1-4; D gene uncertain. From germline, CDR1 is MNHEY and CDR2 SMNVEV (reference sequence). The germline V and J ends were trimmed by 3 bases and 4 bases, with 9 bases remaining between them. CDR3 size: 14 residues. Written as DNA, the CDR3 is TGTGCCAGCAGTTTGATCGGGAGTAATGAAAAACTGTTTTTT. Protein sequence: CASSLIGSNEKLFF.

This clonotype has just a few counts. This CDR3 is CASSLRASGVYNEQFF. For the CDR3, the DNA is TGTGCCAGCAGTTTAAGGGCTAGCGGGGTGTACAATGAGCAGTTCTTC. V usage is TRBV12-3 or TRBV12-4 and J usage is TRBJ2-1, with TRBD2 matching 9 bases. The CDR3 covers 16 residues. Germline trimming cut 2 bases from V and 4 bases from J; bases unmatched to any gene: 6.

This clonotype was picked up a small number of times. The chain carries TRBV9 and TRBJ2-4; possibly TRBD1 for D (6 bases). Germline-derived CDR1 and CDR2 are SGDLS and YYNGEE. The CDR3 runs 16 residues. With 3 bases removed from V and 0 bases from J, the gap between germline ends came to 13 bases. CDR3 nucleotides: TGTGCCAGCAGCGAGGGGGACGGGGTAGCCAAAAACATTCAGTACTTC. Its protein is CASSEGDGVAKNIQYF.

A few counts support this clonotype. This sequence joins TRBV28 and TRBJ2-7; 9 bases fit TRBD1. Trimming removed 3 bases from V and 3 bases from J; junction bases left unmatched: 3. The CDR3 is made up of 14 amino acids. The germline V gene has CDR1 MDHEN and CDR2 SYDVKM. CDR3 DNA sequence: TGTGCCAGCAGTTTGGCGACAGGGGGCTACGAGCAGTACTTC. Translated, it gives CASSLATGGYEQYF. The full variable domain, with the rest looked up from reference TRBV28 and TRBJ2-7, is DVKVTQSSRYLVKRTGEKVFLECVQDMDHENMFWYRQDPGLGLRLIYFSYDVKMKEKGDIPEGYSVSREKKERFSLILESASTNQTSMYLCASSLATGGYEQYFGPGTRLTVT.

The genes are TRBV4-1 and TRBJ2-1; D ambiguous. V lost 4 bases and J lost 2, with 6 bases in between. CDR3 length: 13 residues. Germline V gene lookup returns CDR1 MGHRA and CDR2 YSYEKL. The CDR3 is CASSPLPYNEQFF. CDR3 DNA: TGCGCCAGCAGCCCTCTCCCCTACAATGAGCAGTTCTTC.

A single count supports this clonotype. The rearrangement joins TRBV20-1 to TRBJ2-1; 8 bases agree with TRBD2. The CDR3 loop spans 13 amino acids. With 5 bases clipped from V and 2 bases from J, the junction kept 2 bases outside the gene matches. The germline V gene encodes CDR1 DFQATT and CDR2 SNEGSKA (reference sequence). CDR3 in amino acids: CSALRGAYNEQFF. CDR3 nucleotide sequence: TGCAGTGCTTTGCGGGGGGCCTACAATGAGCAGTTCTTC.

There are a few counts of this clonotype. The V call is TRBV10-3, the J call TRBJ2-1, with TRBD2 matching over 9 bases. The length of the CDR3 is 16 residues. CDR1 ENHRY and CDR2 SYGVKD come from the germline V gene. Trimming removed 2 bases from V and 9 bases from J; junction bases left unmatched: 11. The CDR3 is CAISEGGGALVGEQFF. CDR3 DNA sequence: TGTGCCATCAGTGAGGGCGGGGGGGCTCTGGTCGGTGAGCAGTTCTTC.

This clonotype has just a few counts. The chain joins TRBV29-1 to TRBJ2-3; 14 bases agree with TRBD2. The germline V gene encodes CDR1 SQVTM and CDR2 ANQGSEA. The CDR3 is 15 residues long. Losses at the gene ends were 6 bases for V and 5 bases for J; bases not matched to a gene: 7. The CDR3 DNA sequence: TGCAGCGTCGGGACTAGCGGGGGAAAGGAAGATACGCAGTATTTT. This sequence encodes CSVGTSGGKEDTQYF.

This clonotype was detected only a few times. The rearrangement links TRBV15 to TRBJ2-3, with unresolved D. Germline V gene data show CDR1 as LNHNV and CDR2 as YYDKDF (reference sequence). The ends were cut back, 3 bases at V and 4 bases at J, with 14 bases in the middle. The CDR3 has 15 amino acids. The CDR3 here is CATSSGLSGPDTQYF. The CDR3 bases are TGTGCCACCAGCAGTGGGCTATCCGGCCCAGATACGCAGTATTTT.

In nucleotides, the CDR3 is TGCGCCAGCAGCTTGGAAGGGGGGTGGCTCGACGAGCAGTACTTC. It encodes CASSLEGGWLDEQYF. J is TRBJ2-7 and V is TRBV5-1; perhaps D is TRBD1 or TRBD2 (6 bases each). The CDR3 consists of 15 residues. CDR1 and CDR2 from the germline V gene are SGHRS and YFSETQ. Trimming cost V 0 bases and J 5 bases, with 15 bases left between them.

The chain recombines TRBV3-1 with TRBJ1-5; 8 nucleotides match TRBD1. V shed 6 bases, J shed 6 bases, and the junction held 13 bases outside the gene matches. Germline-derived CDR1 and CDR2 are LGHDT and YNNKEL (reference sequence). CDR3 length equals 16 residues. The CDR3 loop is CASSLGERDRFQPQHF. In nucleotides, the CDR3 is TGTGCCAGCAGTCTCGGGGAAAGGGACAGGTTTCAGCCCCAGCATTTT.

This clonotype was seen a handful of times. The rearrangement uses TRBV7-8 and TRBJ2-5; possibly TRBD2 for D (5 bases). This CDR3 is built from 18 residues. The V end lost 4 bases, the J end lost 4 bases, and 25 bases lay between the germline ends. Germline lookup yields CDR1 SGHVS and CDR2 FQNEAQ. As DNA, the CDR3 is TGTGCCAGCAGCTCACTCGGACGGGGTTGGCAAGGGCTAGAGACCCAGTACTTC. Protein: CASSSLGRGWQGLETQYF.

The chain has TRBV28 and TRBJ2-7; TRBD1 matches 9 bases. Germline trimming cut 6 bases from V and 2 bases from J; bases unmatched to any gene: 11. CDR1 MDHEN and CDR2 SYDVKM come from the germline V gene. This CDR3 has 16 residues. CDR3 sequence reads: CASRRDRDGGAYEQYF. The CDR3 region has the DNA TGTGCCAGCAGAAGGGACAGGGACGGTGGGGCCTACGAGCAGTACTTC.